This TCR beta chain is drawn from a study of beta chain features in type 1 diabetes. A note on this clone: Its antigen is not known.

Every isolated RNA sample was fully reverse transcribed, so sequencing captured expressed TCRB transcripts. Libraries were prepared by immunoSEQ multiplex PCR; TCRdb keeps only in-frame clonotypes and omits some of them. The data show 350,000 to 400,000 clones, roughly an eighth seen once. Germline V lookup: CDR1 LNHDA, CDR2 SQIVND (reference sequence). The CDR3 spans 15 residues. J was trimmed by 5 bases and V by 5 bases; bases with no gene match: 11. Study-level findings and limits: Here, the possible influence of HLA type (on TCRB rearrangement) remained unresolved. People with Type 1 diabetes carried modestly yet significantly shorter TCRB CDR3s in all four CD4+ subsets.

Sequencing was done on a sample of naive CD4+ T cells from blood. This sequence originates from a woman younger than 30 with type 1 diabetes. This chain uses TRBV19 with TRBJ2-5, with 7 bases that match TRBD1. CDR3 protein: CASSPTTGPGETQYF. DNA of the CDR3: TGTGCCAGTAGTCCTACGACAGGGCCAGGGGAGACCCAGTACTTC. The complete variable domain, with remaining parts taken from reference TRBV19 and TRBJ2-5, reads DGGITQSPKYLFRKEGQNVTLSCEQNLNHDAMYWYRQDPGQGLRLIYYSQIVNDFQKGDIAEGYSVSREKKESFPLTVTSAQKNPTAFYLCASSPTTGPGETQYFGPGTRLLVL.